This entry lists 5 T cell receptor beta chains sequenced from one sample in a study of T-cell memory formation after mild COVID-19. TCRdb fed the 5' RACE reads into MiXCR, producing one record per CDR3 protein. The table lists approximately 500,000 distinct CDR3 sequences, around a quarter of them singletons. The sequenced sample was PBMCs or a T cell subset sorted from them (not recorded which). Receptors originate from an adult woman who had mild COVID-19 (a few samples of this study predate the infection). Cell type and time point are not known.

This chain joins TRBV5-5 and TRBJ1-1; 8 bases align to TRBD1. CDR3 length: 14 residues. Trimming took 6 bases from V and 1 from J; bases not matched to a gene: 5. CDR1 and CDR2 (germline): SGHKS, YYEKEE (reference sequence). Here the CDR3 DNA reads TGTGCCAGCACCCAGGACAGGGCGAACACTGAAGCTTTCTTT. This codes for CASTQDRANTEAFF.

There are a few counts of this clonotype. The CDR3 sequence is CATSDPGGSGANVLTF. Here the CDR3 DNA reads TGTGCCACCAGTGACCCAGGGGGCTCTGGGGCCAACGTCCTGACTTTC. This rearrangement joins TRBV24-1 to TRBJ2-6; 7 nucleotides agree with TRBD1. Germline CDR1 is KGHDR and CDR2 is SFDVKD. The CDR3 consists of 16 residues. Losses at the gene ends were 4 bases for V and 0 bases for J; bases not matched to a gene: 2.

This clonotype was detected a few times. V and J are TRBV20-1 and TRBJ2-1; perhaps TRBD2 as D (6 bases). The CDR3 has 16 residues. V was pared by 1 base and J by 3 bases, with 16 bases between. Per germline, CDR1 DFQATT and CDR2 SNEGSKA (reference sequence). The CDR3 DNA reads TGCAGTGCTAGAGTACCCCTTAGCGGAGTCTACAATGAGCAGTTCTTC. Residues: CSARVPLSGVYNEQFF.

The chain combines TRBV7-6 with TRBJ2-2, with 10 positions matching TRBD2. Trimming removed 0 bases from V and 8 bases from J; junction bases left unmatched: 6. The CDR3 consists of 16 residues. The germline CDR1 and CDR2 sequences are SGHVS and FNYEAQ. The CDR3 DNA reads as TGTGCCAGCAGCTTAGCGGATAGCGGGAGGTTTGGGGAGCTGTTTTTT. This encodes CASSLADSGRFGELFF.

The chain recombines TRBV10-3 with TRBJ2-2; D possibly corresponds to TRBD2 (5 bases). CDR1 is ENHRY, CDR2 SYGVKD, per germline. V gave up 4 bases and J gave up 3 bases, with 36 bases separating them. This CDR3 is built from 23 residues. The CDR3 DNA reads TGTGCCATCAGTGGTCCCCCAAGGACTTGGCGGAGGAACAAGACCTCGGACACCGGGGAGCTGTTTTTT. Translated: CAISGPPRTWRRNKTSDTGELFF.